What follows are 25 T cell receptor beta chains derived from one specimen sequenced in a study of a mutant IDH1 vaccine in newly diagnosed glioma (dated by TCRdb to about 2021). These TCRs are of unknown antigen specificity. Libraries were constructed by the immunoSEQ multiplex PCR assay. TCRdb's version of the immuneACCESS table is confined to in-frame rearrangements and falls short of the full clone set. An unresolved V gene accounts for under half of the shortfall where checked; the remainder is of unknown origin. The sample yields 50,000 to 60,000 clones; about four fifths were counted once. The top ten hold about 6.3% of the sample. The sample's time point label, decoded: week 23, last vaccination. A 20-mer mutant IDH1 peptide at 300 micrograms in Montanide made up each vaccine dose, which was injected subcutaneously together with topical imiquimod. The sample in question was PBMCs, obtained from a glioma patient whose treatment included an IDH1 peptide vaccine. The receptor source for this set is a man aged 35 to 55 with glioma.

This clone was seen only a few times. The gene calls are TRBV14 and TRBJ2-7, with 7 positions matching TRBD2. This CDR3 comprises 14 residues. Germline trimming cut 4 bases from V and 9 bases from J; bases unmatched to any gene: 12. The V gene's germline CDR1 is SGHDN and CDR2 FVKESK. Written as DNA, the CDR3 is TGTGCCAGCAGCCCTGGGAGGGTCCCCCTTTGGCAGTACTTC. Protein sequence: CASSPGRVPLWQYF.

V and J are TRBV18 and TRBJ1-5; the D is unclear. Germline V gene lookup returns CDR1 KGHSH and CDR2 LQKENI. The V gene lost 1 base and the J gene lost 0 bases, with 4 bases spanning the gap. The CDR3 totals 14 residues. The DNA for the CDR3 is TGTGCCAGCTCACCACTGGATAGCAATCAGCCCCAGCATTTT. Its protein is CASSPLDSNQPQHF.

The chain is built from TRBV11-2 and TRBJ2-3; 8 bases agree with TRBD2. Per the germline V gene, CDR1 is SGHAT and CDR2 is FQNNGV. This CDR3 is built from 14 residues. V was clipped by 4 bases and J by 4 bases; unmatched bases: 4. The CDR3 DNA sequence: TGTGCCAGCAGCTGGGGACTAGGCGCAGATACGCAGTATTTT. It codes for CASSWGLGADTQYF.

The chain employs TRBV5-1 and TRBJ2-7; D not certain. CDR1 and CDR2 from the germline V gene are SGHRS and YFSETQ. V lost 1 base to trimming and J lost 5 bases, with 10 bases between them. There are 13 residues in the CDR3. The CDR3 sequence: CASSLLVLHEQYF. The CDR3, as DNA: TGCGCCAGCAGCTTGCTGGTTCTCCACGAGCAGTACTTC.

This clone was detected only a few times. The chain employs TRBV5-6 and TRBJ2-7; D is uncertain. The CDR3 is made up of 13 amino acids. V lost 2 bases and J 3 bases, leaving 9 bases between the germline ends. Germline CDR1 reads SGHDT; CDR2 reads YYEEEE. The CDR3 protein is CASSFRALYEQYF. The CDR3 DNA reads TGTGCCAGCAGCTTCCGGGCTCTCTACGAGCAGTACTTC.

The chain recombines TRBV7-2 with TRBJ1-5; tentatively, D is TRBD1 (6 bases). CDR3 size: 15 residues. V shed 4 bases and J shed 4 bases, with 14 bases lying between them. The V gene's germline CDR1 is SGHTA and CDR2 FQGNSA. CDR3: CASSSDRRQNQPQHF. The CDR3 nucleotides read TGTGCCAGCAGCTCAGACAGGCGACAGAATCAGCCCCAGCATTTT.

The CDR3 sequence is CASRVGTSNTGELFF. In nucleotides, the CDR3 is TGTGCCAGCCGCGTGGGGACATCGAACACCGGGGAGCTGTTTTTT. V and J are TRBV6-6 and TRBJ2-2; D might be TRBD1 (6 bases). Trimming left V 8 bases short and J 0 bases short, with 13 bases between. Germline loops: CDR1 MNHNY, CDR2 SVGAGI (reference sequence). CDR3 length: 15 residues.

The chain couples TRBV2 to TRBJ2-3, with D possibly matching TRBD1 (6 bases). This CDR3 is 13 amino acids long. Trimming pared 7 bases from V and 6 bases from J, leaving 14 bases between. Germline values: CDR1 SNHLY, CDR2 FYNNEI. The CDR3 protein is CASNRDTEDTQYF. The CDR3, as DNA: TGTGCCAGCAACCGGGACACAGAGGATACGCAGTATTTT. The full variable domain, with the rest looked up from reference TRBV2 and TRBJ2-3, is EPEVTQTPSHQVTQMGQEVILRCVPISNHLYFYWYRQILGQKVEFLVSFYNNEISEKSEIFDDQFSVERPDGSNFTLKIRSTKLEDSAMYFCASNRDTEDTQYFGPGTRLTVL.

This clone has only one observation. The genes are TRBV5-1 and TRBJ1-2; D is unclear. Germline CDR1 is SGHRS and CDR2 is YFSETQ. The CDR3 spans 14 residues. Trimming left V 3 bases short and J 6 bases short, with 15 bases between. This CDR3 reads CASSSYGRRDGYTF. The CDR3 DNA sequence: TGCGCCAGCAGCTCTTACGGTCGAAGAGATGGCTACACCTTC.

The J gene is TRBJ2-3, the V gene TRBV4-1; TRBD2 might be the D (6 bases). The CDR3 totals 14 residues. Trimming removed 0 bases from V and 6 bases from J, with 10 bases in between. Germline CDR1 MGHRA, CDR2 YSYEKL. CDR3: CASSQDWAGDTQYF. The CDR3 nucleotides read TGCGCCAGCAGCCAAGATTGGGCGGGGGATACGCAGTATTTT.

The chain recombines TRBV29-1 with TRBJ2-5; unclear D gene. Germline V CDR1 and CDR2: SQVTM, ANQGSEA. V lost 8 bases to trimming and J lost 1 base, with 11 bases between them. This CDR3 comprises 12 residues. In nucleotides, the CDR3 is TGCAGCTCCACCACCGGCCAAGAGACCCAGTACTTC. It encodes CSSTTGQETQYF.

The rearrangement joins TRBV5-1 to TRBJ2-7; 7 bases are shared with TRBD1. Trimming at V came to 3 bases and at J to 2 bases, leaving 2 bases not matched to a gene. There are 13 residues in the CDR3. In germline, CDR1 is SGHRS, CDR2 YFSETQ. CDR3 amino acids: CASSWQGAYEQYF. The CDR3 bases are TGCGCCAGCAGCTGGCAGGGGGCCTACGAGCAGTACTTC.

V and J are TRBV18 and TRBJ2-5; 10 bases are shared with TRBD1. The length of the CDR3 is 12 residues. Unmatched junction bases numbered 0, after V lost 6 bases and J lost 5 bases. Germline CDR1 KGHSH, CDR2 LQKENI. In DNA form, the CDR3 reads TGTGCCAGCTCGGACAGGGGGGAGACCCAGTACTTC. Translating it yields CASSDRGETQYF.

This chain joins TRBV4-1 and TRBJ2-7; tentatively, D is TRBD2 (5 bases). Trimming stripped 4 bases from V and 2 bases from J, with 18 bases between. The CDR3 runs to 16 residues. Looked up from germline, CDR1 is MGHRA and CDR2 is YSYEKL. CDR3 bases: TGCGCCAGCAGCCGGGTCGGACTTGACATAGCCTACGAGCAGTACTTC. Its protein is CASSRVGLDIAYEQYF.

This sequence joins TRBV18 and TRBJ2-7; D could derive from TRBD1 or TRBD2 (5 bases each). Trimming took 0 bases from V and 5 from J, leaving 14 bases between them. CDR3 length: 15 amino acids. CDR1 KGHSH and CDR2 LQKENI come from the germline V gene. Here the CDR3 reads CASSPPAGSIHEQYF. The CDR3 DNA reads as TGTGCCAGCTCACCACCGGCAGGGAGTATACACGAGCAGTACTTC.

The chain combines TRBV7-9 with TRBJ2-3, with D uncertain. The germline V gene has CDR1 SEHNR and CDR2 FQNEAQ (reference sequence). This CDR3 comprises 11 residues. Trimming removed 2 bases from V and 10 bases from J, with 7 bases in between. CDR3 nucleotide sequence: TGTGCCAGCAGCTTATACACAGCGCAGTATTTT. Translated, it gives CASSLYTAQYF.

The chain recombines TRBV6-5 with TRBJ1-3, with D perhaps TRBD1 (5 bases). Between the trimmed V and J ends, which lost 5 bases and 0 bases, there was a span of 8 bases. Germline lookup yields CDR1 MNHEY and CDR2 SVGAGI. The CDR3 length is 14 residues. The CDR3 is CASSRDYSGNTIYF. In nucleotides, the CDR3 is TGTGCCAGCAGTAGGGACTACTCTGGAAACACCATATATTTT.

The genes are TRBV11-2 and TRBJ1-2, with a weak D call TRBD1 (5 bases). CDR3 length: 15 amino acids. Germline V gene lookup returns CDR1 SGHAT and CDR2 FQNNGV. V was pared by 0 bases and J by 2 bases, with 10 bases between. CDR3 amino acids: CASSLERRGNYGYTF. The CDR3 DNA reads TGTGCCAGCAGCTTAGAACGCCGGGGGAACTATGGCTACACCTTC. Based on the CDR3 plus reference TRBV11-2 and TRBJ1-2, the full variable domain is EAGVAQSPRYKIIEKRQSVAFWCNPISGHATLYWYQQILGQGPKLLIQFQNNGVVDDSQLPKDRFSAERLKGVDSTLKIQPAKLEDSAVYLCASSLERRGNYGYTFGSGTRLTVV.

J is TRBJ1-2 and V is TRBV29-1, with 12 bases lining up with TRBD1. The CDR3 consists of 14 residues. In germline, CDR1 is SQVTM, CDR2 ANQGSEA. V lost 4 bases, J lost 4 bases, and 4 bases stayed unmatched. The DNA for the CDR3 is TGCAGCGTTGTAGGGACAGGGGGCGCCTATGGCTACACCTTC. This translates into CSVVGTGGAYGYTF.

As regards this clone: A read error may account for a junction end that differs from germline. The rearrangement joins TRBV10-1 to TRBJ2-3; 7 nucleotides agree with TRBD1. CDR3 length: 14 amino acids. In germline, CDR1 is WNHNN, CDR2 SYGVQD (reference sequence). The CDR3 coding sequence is TGCGCCAGCAGTGAAGAGGGGGCCTCAGACACGCAGTATTTT. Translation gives CASSEEGASDTQYF.

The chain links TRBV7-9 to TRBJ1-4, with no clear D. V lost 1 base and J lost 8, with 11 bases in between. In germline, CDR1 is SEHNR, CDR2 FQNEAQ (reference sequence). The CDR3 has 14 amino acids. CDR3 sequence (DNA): TGTGCCAGCAGCTTAGGCCTGGGAGGAGAAAAACTGTTTTTT. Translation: CASSLGLGGEKLFF.

The CDR3 DNA reads as TGTGCCAGCAGTCCAATCGACGGCCCTTACACCTTC. Translating gives CASSPIDGPYTF. The chain joins TRBV6-6 to TRBJ1-2; D gene unclear. The CDR3 has 12 amino acids. Germline V gives CDR1 MNHNY, CDR2 SVGAGI (reference sequence). V lost 5 bases, J lost 11 bases, and 15 bases lay in between.

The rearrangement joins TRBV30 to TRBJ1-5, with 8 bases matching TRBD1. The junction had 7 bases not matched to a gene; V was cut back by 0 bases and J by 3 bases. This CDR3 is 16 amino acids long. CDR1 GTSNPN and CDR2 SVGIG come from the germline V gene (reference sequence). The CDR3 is CAWSVGTGRINQPQHF. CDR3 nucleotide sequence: TGTGCCTGGAGTGTAGGGACAGGACGAATCAATCAGCCCCAGCATTTT.

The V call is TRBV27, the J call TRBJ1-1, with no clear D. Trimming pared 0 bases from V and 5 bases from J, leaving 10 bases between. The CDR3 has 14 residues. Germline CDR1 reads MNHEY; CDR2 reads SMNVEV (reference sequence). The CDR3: CASSLSRPGTEAFF. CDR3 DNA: TGTGCCAGCAGTTTATCTCGACCGGGGACTGAAGCTTTCTTT.

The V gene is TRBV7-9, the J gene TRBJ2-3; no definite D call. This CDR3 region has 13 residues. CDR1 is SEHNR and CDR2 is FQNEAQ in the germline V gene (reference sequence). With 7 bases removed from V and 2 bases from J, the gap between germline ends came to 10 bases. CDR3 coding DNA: TGTGCCAGCACACACTCTAACACAGATACGCAGTATTTT. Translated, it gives CASTHSNTDTQYF.